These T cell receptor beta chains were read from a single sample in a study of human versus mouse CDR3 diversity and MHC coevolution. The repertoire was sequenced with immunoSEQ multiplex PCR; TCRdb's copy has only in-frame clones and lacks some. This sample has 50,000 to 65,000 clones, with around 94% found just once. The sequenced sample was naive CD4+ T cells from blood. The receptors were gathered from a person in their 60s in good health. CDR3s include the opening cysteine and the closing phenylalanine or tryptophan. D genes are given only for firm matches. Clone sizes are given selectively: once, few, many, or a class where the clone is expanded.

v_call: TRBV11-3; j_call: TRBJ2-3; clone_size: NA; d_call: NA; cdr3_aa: CASQRASTDTQYF; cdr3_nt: TGTGCCAGCCAGCGGGCCTCCACAGATACGCAGTATTTT
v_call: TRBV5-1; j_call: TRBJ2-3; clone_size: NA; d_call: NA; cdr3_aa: CASSFGRVGDTQYF; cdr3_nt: TGCGCCAGCAGCTTCGGCAGGGTCGGAGATACGCAGTATTTT
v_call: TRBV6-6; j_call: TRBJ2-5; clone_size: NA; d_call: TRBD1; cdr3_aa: CASSPQGAGETQYF; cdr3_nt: TGTGCCAGCAGCCCCCAGGGGGCAGGAGAGACCCAGTACTTC
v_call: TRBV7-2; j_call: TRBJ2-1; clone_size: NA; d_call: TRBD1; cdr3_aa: CASSPRGLDNEQFF; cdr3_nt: TGTGCCAGCAGTCCCAGGGGGTTGGACAATGAGCAGTTCTTC
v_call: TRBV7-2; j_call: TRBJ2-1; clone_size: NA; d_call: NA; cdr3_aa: CASSPSRGVVSRQFF; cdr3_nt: TGTGCCAGCAGCCCCTCGCGGGGAGTGGTTAGTCGGCAGTTCTTC
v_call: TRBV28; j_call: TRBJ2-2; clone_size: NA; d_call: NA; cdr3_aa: CASFGIALTGELFF; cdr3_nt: TGTGCCAGCTTCGGGATAGCCTTGACCGGGGAGCTGTTTTTT
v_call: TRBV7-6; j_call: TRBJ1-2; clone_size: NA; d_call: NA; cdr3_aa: CASSPTPSYGYTF; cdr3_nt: TGTGCCAGCAGCCCAACGCCGAGCTATGGCTACACCTTC
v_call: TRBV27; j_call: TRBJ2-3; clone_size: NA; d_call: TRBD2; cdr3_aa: CASSPRLAQADTQYF; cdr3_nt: TGTGCCAGCAGTCCCCGACTAGCCCAAGCGGATACGCAGTATTTT
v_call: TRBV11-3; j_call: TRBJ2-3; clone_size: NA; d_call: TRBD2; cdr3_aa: CASSRLAGGGPDTQYF; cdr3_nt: TGTGCCAGCAGCCGACTAGCGGGAGGAGGCCCAGATACGCAGTATTTT
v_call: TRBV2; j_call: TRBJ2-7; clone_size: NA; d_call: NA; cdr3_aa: CASSESREWEQYF; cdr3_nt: TGTGCCAGCAGTGAGTCCCGGGAGTGGGAGCAGTACTTC
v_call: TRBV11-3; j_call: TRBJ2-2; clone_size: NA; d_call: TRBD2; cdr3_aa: CASSLGREGELFF; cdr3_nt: TGTGCCAGCAGCTTAGGGCGGGAGGGGGAGCTGTTTTTT
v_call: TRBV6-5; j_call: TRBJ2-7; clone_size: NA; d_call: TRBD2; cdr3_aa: CAEWAGGYEQYF; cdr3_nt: TGTGCCGAGTGGGCGGGAGGGTACGAGCAGTACTTC
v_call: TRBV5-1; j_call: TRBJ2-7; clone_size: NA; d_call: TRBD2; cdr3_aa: CASSLTGTSGTYEQYF; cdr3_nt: TGCGCCAGCAGCCTTACCGGGACTAGCGGTACCTACGAGCAGTACTTC
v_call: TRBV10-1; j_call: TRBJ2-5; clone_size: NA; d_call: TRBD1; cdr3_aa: CASSESQGARGGETQYF; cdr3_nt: TGCGCCAGCAGTGAGTCGCAGGGGGCTCGGGGCGGAGAGACCCAGTACTTC
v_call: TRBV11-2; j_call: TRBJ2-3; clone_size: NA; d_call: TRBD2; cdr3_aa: CASSLDLGGRITDTQYF; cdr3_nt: TGTGCCAGCAGCTTAGATCTGGGCGGGAGGATCACAGATACGCAGTATTTT
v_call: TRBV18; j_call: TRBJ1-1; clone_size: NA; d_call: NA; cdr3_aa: CASFPGMMNTEAFF; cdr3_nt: TGTGCCAGCTTTCCCGGGATGATGAACACTGAAGCTTTCTTT
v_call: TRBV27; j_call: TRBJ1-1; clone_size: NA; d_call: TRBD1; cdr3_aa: CASRGQGMNTEAFF; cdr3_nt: TGTGCCAGCAGGGGACAGGGCATGAACACTGAAGCTTTCTTT
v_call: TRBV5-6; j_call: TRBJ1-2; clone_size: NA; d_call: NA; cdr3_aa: CASSLDSIRVGSYGYTF; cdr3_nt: TGTGCCAGCAGCTTGGACAGTATCAGGGTAGGATCCTATGGCTACACCTTC
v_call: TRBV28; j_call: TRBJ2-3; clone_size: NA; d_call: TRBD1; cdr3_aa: CASSFVSGWGQGRTDTQYF; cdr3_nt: TGTGCCAGCAGTTTTGTCTCGGGTTGGGGACAGGGTAGGACAGATACGCAGTATTTT
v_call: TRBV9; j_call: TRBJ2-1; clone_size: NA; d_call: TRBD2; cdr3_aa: CASSALAGGVYNEQFF; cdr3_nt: TGTGCCAGCAGCGCTCTAGCGGGAGGGGTCTACAATGAGCAGTTCTTC
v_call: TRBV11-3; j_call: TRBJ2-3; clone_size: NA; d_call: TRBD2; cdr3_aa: CASSYGTSGTDTQYF; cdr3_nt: TGTGCCAGCAGCTACGGGACTAGCGGCACAGATACGCAGTATTTT
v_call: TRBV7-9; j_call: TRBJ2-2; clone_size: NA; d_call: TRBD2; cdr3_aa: CASSFGISGSTGELFF; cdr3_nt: TGTGCCAGCAGCTTCGGGATTAGCGGGAGTACCGGGGAGCTGTTTTTT
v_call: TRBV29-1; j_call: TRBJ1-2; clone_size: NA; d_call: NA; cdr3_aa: CSVGDDRRNYGYTF; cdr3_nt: TGCAGCGTTGGGGATGACAGACGCAACTATGGCTACACCTTC
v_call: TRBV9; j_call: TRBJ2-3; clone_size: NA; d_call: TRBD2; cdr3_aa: CASSPYGGTSGTDTQYF; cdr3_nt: TGTGCCAGCAGCCCATATGGGGGTACTAGCGGCACAGATACGCAGTATTTT
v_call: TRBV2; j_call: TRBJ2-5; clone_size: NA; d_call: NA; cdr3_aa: CATPVVATGETQYF; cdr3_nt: TGTGCCACACCGGTTGTAGCCACTGGGGAGACCCAGTACTTC
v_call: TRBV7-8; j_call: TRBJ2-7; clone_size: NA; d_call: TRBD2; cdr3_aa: CASSGRLAVTYEQYF; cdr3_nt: TGTGCCAGCAGCGGAAGACTAGCGGTCACCTACGAGCAGTACTTC
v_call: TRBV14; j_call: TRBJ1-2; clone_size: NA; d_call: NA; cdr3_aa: CASSQDEGAYGYTF; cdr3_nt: TGTGCCAGCAGCCAAGACGAAGGGGCATATGGCTACACCTTC
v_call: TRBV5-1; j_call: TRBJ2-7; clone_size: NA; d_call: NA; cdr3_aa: CASSLDTFEQYF; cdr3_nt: TGCGCCAGCAGCTTGGATACTTTCGAGCAGTACTTC
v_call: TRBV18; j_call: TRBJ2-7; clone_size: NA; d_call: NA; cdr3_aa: CASSPLEEHEQYF; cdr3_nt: TGTGCCAGCTCACCACTCGAGGAACACGAGCAGTACTTC
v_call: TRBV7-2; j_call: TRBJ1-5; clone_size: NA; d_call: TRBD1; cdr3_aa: CASSFTTGGNQPQHF; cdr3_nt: TGTGCCAGCAGCTTCACGACAGGGGGCAATCAGCCCCAGCATTTT
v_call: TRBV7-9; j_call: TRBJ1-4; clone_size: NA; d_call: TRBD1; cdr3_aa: CASSVGTGNEKLFF; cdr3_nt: TGTGCCAGCAGCGTCGGGACAGGGAATGAAAAACTGTTTTTT
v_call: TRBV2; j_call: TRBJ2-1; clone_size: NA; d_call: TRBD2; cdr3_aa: CASSRTSGTRNEQFF; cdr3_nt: TGTGCCAGCAGCCGGACTAGCGGGACGAGGAATGAGCAGTTCTTC
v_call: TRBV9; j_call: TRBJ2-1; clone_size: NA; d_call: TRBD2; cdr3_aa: CASSSRGVGGVTNEQFF; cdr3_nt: TGTGCCAGCAGCTCCAGAGGGGTCGGGGGGGTGACCAATGAGCAGTTCTTC
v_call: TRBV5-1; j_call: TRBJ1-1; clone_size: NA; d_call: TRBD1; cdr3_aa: CASSLAGTGLAGTEAFF; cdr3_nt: TGCGCCAGCAGCTTGGCCGGGACAGGGCTTGCGGGCACTGAAGCTTTCTTT
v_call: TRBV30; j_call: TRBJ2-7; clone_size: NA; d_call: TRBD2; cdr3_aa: CAWSGGGPYEQYF; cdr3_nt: TGTGCCTGGAGTGGCGGGGGGCCCTACGAGCAGTACTTC
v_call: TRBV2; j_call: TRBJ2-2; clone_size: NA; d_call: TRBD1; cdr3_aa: CASVDRGLTGELFF; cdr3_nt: TGTGCCAGCGTCGACAGGGGGCTTACCGGGGAGCTGTTTTTT
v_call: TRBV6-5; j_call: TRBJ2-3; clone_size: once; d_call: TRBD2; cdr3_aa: CASSERTSGTDTQYF; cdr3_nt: TGTGCCAGCAGCGAACGGACTAGCGGCACAGATACGCAGTATTTT
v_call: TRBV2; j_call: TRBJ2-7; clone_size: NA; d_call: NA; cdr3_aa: CASSAEGTYEQYF; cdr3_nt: TGTGCCAGCAGTGCTGAGGGTACCTACGAGCAGTACTTC
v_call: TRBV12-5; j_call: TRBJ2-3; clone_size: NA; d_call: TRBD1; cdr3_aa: CASGLVGRGNTDTQYF; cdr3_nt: TGTGCTAGTGGTTTGGTAGGCAGGGGGAACACAGATACGCAGTATTTT
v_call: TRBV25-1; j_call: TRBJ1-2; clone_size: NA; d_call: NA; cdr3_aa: CASSSPGHVGTEDGYTF; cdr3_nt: TGTGCCAGCAGTAGCCCGGGACATGTGGGCACAGAAGATGGCTACACCTTC
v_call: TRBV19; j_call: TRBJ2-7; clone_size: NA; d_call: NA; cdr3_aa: CASSGGGFYEQYF; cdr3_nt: TGTGCCAGTAGCGGAGGAGGATTCTACGAGCAGTACTTC
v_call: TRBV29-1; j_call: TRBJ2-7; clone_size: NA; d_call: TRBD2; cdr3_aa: CSAGGRNSGRYEQYF; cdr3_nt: TGCAGCGCCGGCGGGCGTAATAGCGGGAGATACGAGCAGTACTTC
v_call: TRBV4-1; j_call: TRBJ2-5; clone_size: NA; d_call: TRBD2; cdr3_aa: CASSLRGGTSGRTQYF; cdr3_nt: TGCGCCAGCAGCCTCCGCGGTGGGACTAGCGGGAGAACCCAGTACTTC
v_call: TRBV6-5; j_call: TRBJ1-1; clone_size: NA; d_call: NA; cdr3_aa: CASMGTLNTEAFF; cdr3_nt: TGTGCCAGCATGGGCACTCTGAACACTGAAGCTTTCTTT
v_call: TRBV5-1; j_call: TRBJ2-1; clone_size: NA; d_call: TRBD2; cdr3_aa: CASTASGNNEQFF; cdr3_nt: TGCGCCAGCACCGCTAGCGGGAACAATGAGCAGTTCTTC
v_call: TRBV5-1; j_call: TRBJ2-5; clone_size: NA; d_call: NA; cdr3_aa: CASSFSLLETQYF; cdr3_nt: TGCGCCAGCAGCTTTAGCCTCTTAGAGACCCAGTACTTC